This T cell receptor beta chain was sequenced for a study of cytomegalovirus exposure and HLA in healthy donors. Turning to the study itself: The approximately 100 million unique TCR beta sequences, from approximately 170 million T cells, were found by an earlier analysis.

CDR1 MNHEY and CDR2 SMNVEV come from the germline V gene (reference sequence). Trimming cost V 2 bases and J 2 bases, with 10 bases left between them. This CDR3 is 15 amino acids long. Vbeta (60) and Jbeta (13) primers were used in the PCR. Method: immunoSEQ multiplex PCR; TCRdb's copy keeps in-frame clones and lacks some. The sample includes under 200,000 clones, around 81% of them seen just once. Study-wide results and limits: Researchers counted 180 or so TCR beta chains as cytomegalovirus-associated. Earlier analysis looked at TCR beta V segments, and most were productive about 90% or about 30% of the time. Among the CMV-associated chains, three were confirmed in vitro as specific for CMV antigens.

Regarding this clone: Its antigen remains unknown.

The receptor was isolated from a woman between 25 and 40 years old in good health and CMV-seropositive. The V gene is TRBV27, the J gene TRBJ1-3, with D perhaps TRBD1 (6 bases). Sample: PBMCs. CDR3 nucleotides: TGTGCCAGCAGTTTACAGGGGTTCCCTGGAAACACCATATATTTT. As protein: CASSLQGFPGNTIYF.